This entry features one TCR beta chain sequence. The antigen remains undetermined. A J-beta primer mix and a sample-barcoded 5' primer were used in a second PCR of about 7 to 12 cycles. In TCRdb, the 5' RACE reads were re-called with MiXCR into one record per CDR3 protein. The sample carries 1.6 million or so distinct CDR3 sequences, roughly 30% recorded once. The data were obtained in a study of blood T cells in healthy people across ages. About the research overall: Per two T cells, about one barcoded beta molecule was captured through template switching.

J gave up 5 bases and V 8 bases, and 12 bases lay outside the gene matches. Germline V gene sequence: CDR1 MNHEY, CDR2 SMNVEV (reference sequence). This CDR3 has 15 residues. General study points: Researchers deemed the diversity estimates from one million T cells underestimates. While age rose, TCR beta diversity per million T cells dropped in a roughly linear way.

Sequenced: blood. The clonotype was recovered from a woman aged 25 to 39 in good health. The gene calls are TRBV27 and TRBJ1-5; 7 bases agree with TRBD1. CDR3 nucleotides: TGTGCCAGCGGAACCGGGACAGATCTACATCAGCCCCAGCATTTT. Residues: CASGTGTDLHQPQHF.